This T cell receptor beta chain was observed in a study of CXCR3-negative and CXCR3-positive naive CD8 T cells. Libraries were UMI-labeled 5' RACE TRB cDNA. TCRdb reprocessed the 5' RACE reads; each CDR3 protein has one entry and no DNA is given. This sample's table reports about 89,000 distinct CDR3 sequences. Study-wide results and caveats: TRB CDR3s of CXCR3-positive naive cells were more hydrophobic than those of CXCR3-negative naive cells. Comparably high diversity marked both naive subsets, whereas memory CD8+ cells had much lower diversity.

A note on this clonotype: Its antigen is undetermined.

This receptor was identified in a human donor in good health. Some clones in this sample may be carry-over from other donors' samples. The sequenced material came from naive CXCR3+ CD8+ T cells from blood. Described subset: CD45RO-CCR7+CD27+CD95- naive CD8+ T cells expressing CXCR3 (TNR3+).

The CDR3 spells CASSLGFTLYEQYF. V and J are TRBV5-6 and TRBJ2-7. Per the germline V gene, CDR1 is SGHDT and CDR2 is YYEEEE. The CDR3 covers 14 residues.